This T cell receptor (beta chain) was identified in a study of blood T cell repertoires in COVID-19. Study-level information: Some COVID-19 samples were acute and others convalescent; all came from the United States, Italy and Spain.

V trimming: 1 base; J trimming: 0 bases; junction bases outside the gene matches: 4. The CDR3 is 16 residues long. The germline gives CDR1 SGHRS, CDR2 YFSETQ. This clone was detected ten times or more. Libraries were prepared by immunoSEQ multiplex PCR; TCRdb keeps only in-frame clonotypes and omits some of them. Of approximately 220,000 clones detected, about 85% appear once; the ten largest clones hold 7.5% to 9%. Material: peripheral blood. V is TRBV5-1 and J is TRBJ2-3; 8 bases fit TRBD2. The clonotype originates from a woman of 80 years or more with acute or convalescent COVID-19. Here the CDR3 DNA reads TGCGCCAGCAGCTTGCAGACTAGCGTTAGCACAGATACGCAGTATTTT. This gives the protein CASSLQTSVSTDTQYF.